The sample holds many counts of the clone carrying this TCR beta chain. The sample comes from a study of T cells in Graves' hyperthyroidism and ophthalmopathy. Amplification yielded TCR beta CDR3 regions, with RNA transcripts as the source. First-round RT-PCR with HTBI primers amplified the TCR CDR3 region. TCRdb ran MiXCR on the multiplex PCR reads and lists one entry per CDR3 protein. This sample has 530,000 or so distinct CDR3 sequences, with 17% found just once. This CDR3 has 15 amino acids. CDR1 and CDR2 from the germline V gene are DFQATT and SNEGSKA (reference sequence). The V and J ends lost 0 bases and 2 bases respectively, with 14 bases between them.

The receptor comes from a woman aged 18-29 years with Graves' ophthalmopathy. Sequencing used blood. The chain links TRBV20-1 to TRBJ2-7; D gene uncertain. The CDR3 sequence is CSARDGTDPTYEQYF. The CDR3 bases are TGCAGTGCTAGAGATGGTACGGATCCCACCTACGAGCAGTACTTC.